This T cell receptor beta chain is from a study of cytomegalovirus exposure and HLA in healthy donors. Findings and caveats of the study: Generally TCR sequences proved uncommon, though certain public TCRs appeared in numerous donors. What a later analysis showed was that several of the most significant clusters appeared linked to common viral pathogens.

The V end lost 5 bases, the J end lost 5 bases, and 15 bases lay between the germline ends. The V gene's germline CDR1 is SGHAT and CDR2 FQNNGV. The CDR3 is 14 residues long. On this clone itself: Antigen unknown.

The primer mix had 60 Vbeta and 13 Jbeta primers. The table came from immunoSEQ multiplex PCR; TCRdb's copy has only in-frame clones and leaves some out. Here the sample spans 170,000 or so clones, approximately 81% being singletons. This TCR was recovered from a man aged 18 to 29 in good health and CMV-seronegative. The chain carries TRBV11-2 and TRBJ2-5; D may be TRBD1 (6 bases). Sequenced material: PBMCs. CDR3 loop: CASSPKGVGETQYF. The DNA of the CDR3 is TGTGCCAGCAGCCCCAAGGGGGTCGGGGAGACCCAGTACTTC.